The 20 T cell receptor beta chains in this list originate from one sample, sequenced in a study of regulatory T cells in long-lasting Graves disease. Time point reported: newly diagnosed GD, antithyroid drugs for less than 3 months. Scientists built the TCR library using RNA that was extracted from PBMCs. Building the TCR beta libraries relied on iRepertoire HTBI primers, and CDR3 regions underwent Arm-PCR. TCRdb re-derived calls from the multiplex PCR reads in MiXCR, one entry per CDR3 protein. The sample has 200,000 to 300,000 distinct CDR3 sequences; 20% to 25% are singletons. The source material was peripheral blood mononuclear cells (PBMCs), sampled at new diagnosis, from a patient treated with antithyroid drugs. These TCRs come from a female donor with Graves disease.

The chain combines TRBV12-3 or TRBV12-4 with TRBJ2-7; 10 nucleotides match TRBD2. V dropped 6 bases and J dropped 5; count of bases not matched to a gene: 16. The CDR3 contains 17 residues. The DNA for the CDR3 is TGTGCCAGCAGAGATTCTAGCGGGGGCTGGACCGGGAACGAGCAGTACTTC. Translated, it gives CASRDSSGGWTGNEQYF.

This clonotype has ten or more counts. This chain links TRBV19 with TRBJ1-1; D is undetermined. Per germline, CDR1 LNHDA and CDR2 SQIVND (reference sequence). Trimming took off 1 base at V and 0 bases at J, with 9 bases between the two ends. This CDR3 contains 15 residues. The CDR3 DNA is TGTGCCAGTAGTATAGGGTACAACTTGAACACTGAAGCTTTCTTT. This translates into CASSIGYNLNTEAFF. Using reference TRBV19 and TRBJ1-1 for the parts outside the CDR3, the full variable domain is DGGITQSPKYLFRKEGQNVTLSCEQNLNHDAMYWYRQDPGQGLRLIYYSQIVNDFQKGDIAEGYSVSREKKESFPLTVTSAQKNPTAFYLCASSIGYNLNTEAFFGQGTRLTVV.

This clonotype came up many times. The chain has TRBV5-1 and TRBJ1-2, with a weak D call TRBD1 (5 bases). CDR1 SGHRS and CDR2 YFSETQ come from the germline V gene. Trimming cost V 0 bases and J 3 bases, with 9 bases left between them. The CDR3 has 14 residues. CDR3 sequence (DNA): TGCGCCAGCAGCTTGGCGGGGGTGGACTATGGCTACACCTTC. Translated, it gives CASSLAGVDYGYTF.

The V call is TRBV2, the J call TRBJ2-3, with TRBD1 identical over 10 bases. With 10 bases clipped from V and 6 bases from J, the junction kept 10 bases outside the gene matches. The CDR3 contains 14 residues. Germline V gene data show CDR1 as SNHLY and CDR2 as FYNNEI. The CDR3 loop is CATQTGGFRDTQYF. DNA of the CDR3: TGTGCCACCCAGACAGGGGGCTTTAGGGATACGCAGTATTTT.

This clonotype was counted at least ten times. CDR3 DNA: TGTGCCAGCAGCTTCCGGGACACCACCTACGAGCAGTACTTC. This encodes CASSFRDTTYEQYF. This chain connects TRBV11-2 to TRBJ2-7; perhaps TRBD1 as D (6 bases). Germline loops: CDR1 SGHAT, CDR2 FQNNGV. This CDR3 region has 14 residues. Trimming left V 3 bases short and J 2 bases short, with 11 bases between. The entire variable domain, with the rest obtained from reference TRBV11-2 and TRBJ2-7, is as follows: EAGVAQSPRYKIIEKRQSVAFWCNPISGHATLYWYQQILGQGPKLLIQFQNNGVVDDSQLPKDRFSAERLKGVDSTLKIQPAKLEDSAVYLCASSFRDTTYEQYFGPGTRLTVT.

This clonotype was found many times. In DNA, the CDR3 is TGTGCCAGCAGCGCAACAGGGTCTGGAAACACCATATATTTT. Its protein is CASSATGSGNTIYF. The rearrangement links TRBV28 to TRBJ1-3; D possibly corresponds to TRBD1 (6 bases). The CDR3 length is 14 residues. V dropped 6 bases and J dropped 1 base, with 10 bases sitting between them. Germline V CDR1 and CDR2: MDHEN, SYDVKM.

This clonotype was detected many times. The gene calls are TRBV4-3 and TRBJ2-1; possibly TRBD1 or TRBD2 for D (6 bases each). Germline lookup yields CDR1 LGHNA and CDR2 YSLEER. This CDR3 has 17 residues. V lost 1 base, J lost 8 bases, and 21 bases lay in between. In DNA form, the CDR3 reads TGCGCCAGCAGCCAAGTGGGGGGCCGCGGTCAGGCGGATGAGCAGTTCTTC. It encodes CASSQVGGRGQADEQFF.

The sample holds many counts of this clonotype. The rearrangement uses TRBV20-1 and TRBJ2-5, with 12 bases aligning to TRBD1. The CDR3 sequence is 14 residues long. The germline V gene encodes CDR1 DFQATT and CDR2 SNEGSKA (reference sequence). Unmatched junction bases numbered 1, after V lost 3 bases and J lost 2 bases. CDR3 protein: CSARGQGAQETQYF. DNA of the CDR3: TGCAGTGCTAGGGGACAGGGGGCGCAAGAGACCCAGTACTTC.

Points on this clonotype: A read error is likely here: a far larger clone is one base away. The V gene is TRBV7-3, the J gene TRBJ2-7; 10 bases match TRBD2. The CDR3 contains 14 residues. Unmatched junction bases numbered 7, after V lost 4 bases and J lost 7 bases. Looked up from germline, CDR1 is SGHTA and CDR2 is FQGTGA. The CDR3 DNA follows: TGTGCCAGCAGCTCCGTAGCGGGGGGCGGGGAGCAGTACTTC. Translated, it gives CASSSVAGGGEQYF.

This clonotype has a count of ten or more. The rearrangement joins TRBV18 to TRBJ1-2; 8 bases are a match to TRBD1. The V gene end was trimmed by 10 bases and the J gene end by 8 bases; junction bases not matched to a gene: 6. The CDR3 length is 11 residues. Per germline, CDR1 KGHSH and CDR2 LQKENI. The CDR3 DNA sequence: TGTGCCATCGGACAGGGTGGAGGCTACACCTTC. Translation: CAIGQGGGYTF.

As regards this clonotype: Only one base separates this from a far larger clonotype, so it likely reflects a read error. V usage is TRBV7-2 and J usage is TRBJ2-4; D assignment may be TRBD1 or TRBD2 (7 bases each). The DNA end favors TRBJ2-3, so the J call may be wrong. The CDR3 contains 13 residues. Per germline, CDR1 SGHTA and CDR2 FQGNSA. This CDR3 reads CASNQGGADAQYF. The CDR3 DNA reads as TGTGCCAGCAACCAGGGGGGGGCAGATGCGCAGTATTTT.

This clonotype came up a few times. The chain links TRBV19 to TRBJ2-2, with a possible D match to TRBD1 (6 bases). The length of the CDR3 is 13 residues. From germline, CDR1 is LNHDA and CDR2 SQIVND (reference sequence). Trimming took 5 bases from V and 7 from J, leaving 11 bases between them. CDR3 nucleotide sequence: TGTGCCAGTAGTTCACAGGGATACGGGGAGCTGTTTTTT. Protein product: CASSSQGYGELFF.

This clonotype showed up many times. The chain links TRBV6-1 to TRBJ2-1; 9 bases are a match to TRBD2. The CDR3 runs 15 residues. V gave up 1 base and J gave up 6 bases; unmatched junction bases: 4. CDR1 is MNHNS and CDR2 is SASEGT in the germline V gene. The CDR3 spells CASSEGLAALNEQFF. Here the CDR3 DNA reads TGTGCCAGCAGTGAAGGACTAGCGGCCCTCAATGAGCAGTTCTTC.

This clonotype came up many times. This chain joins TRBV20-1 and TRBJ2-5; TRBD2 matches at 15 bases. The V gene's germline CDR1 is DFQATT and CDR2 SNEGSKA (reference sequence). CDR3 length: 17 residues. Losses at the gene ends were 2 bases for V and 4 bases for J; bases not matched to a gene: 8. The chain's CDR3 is CSARPIGLAGGRETQYF. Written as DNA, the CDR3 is TGCAGTGCTAGACCCATAGGACTAGCGGGAGGGAGAGAGACCCAGTACTTC.

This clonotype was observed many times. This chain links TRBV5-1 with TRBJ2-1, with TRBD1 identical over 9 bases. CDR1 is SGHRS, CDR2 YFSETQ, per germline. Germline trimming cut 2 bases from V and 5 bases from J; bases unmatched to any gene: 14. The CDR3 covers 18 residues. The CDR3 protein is CASSFEERRTGVDNEQFF. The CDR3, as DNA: TGCGCCAGCAGCTTTGAGGAAAGAAGGACAGGGGTCGACAATGAGCAGTTCTTC.

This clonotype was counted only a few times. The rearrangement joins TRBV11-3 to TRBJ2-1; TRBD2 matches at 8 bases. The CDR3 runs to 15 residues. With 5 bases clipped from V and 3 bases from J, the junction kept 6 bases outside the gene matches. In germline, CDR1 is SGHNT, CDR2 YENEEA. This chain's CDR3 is CASSRGGAYYNEQFF. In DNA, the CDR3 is TGTGCCAGCAGCCGGGGGGGGGCTTACTACAATGAGCAGTTCTTC.

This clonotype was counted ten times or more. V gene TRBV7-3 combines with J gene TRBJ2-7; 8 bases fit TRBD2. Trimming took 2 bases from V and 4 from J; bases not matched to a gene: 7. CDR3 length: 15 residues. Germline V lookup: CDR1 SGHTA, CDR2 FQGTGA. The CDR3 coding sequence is TGTGCCAGCAGCTTAGCGGGGGGCACACAGTACGAGCAGTACTTC. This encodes CASSLAGGTQYEQYF.

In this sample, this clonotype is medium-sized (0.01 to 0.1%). CDR3 in amino acids: CASSPYTNYGYTF. The CDR3 coding sequence is TGTGCCAGCAGTCCATACACCAACTATGGCTACACCTTC. The V gene is TRBV12-3 or TRBV12-4, the J gene TRBJ1-2; D is uncertain. With 5 bases removed from V and 2 bases from J, the gap between germline ends came to 9 bases. CDR3 size: 13 residues.

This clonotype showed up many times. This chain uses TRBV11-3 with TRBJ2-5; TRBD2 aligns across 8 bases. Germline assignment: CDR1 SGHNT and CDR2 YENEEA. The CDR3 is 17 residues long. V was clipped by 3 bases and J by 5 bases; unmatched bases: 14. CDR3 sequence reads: CASSFGLGGGTWETQYF. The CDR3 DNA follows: TGTGCCAGCAGCTTTGGACTCGGCGGGGGGACGTGGGAGACCCAGTACTTC.

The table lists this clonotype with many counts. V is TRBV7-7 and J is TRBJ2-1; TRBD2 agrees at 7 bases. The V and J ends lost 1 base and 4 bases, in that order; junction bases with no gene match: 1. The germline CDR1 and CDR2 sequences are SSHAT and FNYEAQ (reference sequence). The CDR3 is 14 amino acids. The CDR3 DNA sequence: TGTGCCAGCAGCTTAGGGACTAGATACAATGAGCAGTTCTTC. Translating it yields CASSLGTRYNEQFF.